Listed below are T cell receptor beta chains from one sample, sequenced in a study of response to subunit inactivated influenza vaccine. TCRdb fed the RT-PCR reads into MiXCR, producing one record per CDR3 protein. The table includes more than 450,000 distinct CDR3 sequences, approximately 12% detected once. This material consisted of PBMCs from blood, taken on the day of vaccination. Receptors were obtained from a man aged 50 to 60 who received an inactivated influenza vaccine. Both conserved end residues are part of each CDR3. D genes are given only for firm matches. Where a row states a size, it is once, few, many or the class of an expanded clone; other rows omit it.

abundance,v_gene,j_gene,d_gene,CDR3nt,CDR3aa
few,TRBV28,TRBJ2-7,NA,TGTGCCAGCAGTTTATTTGGCGGAGCCTACGAGCAGTACTTC,CASSLFGGAYEQYF
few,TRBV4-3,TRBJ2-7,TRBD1,TGCGCCAGCAGCCAGGATGGGGCCGGGACAGGAATCTCCTACGAGCAGTACTTC,CASSQDGAGTGISYEQYF
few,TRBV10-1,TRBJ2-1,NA,TGCGCCAGCAGTGAGTCCCGCGGGAACAATGAGCAGTTCTTC,CASSESRGNNEQFF
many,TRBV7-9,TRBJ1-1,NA,TGTGCCAGCAGCTTAGTTGGGCAGCTGAACACTGAAGCTTTCTTT,CASSLVGQLNTEAFF
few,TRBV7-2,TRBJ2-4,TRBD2,TGTGCCAGCAGCTTAGCACAGCGGGGGGGACAAAACATTCAGTACTTC,CASSLAQRGGQNIQYF
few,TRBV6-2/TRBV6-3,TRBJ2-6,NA,TGTGCCAGCACTGGGGCCCCCAACGTCCTGACTTTC,CASTGAPNVLTF
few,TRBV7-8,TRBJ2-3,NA,TGTGCCAGCAGCATATTTAGCGTCGTAGTCCCAGATACGCAGTATTTT,CASSIFSVVVPDTQYF
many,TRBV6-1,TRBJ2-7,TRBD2,TGTGCCAGCAGTAGCGGGAGAGCTCACTACGAGCAGTACTTC,CASSSGRAHYEQYF
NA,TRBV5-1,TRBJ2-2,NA,TGCGCCAGCAGCTTGGCGGGGTCGGTAGGCACCGGGGAGCTGTTTTTT,CASSLAGSVGTGELFF
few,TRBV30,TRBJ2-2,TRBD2,TGTGCCTGGAGTCGATCGACTAGCCCCGGGGAGCTGTTTTTT,CAWSRSTSPGELFF
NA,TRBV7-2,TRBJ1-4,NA,TGTGCCAGCAGCTTAGGGGCGGGATTTAGTTGGGAAAAACTGTTTTTT,CASSLGAGFSWEKLFF
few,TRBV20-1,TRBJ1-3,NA,TGCAGTGTTCCGGTCTCTGGAAACACCATATATTTT,CSVPVSGNTIYF
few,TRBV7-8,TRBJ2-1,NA,TGTGCCAGCAGCTTAGAACGGGGGTACAATGAGCAGTTCTTC,CASSLERGYNEQFF
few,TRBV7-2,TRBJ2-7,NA,TGTGCCAGCAGCTTACCGGGGTTTGAAGACTACGAGCAGTACTTC,CASSLPGFEDYEQYF
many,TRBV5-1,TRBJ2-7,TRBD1,TGCGCCAGCAGCTTGGAAGTGACAGGGACCTACGAGCAGTACTTC,CASSLEVTGTYEQYF
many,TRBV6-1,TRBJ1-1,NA,TGTGCCAGCAGGGAGGGAAATATGAACACTGAAGCTTTCTTT,CASREGNMNTEAFF
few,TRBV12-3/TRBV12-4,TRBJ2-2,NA,TGTGCCAGCAGCCCCCAAGGAGGGATTAACACCGGGGAGCTGTTTTTT,CASSPQGGINTGELFF
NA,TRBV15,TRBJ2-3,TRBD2,TGTGCCACCAGGGCTAGCGGGAGCACAGATACGCAGTATTTT,CATRASGSTDTQYF
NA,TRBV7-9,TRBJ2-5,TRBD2,TGTGCCAGCAGCTTAGCCGGACTAGCGGGAGGAGAGACCCAGTACTTC,CASSLAGLAGGETQYF
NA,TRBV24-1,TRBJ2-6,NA,TGTGCCACCTCCCCTGGGGGGACCCCTGGGGCCAACGTCCTGACTTTC,CATSPGGTPGANVLTF
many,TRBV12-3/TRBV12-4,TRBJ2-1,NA,TGTGCCAGCACTTTTGGCTATGAGCAGTTCTTC,CASTFGYEQFF
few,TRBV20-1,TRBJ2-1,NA,TGCAGTGCTCCGCGAAGCTCCTACAATGAGCAGTTCTTC,CSAPRSSYNEQFF
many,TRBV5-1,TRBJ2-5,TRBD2,TGCGCCAGCAGCCTGTGGGGGGGTTCTCAAGAGACCCAGTACTTC,CASSLWGGSQETQYF
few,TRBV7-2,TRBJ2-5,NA,TGTGCCAGCAGCCCCCGGTTAGTGGGGGGCTCCGGAGAGACCCAGTACTTC,CASSPRLVGGSGETQYF
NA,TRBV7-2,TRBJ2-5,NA,TGTGCCAGCAGCCCCACCGAGCCCCGGGGGACCCAGTACTTC,CASSPTEPRGTQYF
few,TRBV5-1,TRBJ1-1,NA,TGCGCCAGCAGCGCGCAGGGATCGGTCACTGAAGCTTTCTTT,CASSAQGSVTEAFF
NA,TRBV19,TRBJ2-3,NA,TGTGCCAGTAGTATGAAGGCTGTCCCGCCTAATACGCAGTATTTT,CASSMKAVPPNTQYF